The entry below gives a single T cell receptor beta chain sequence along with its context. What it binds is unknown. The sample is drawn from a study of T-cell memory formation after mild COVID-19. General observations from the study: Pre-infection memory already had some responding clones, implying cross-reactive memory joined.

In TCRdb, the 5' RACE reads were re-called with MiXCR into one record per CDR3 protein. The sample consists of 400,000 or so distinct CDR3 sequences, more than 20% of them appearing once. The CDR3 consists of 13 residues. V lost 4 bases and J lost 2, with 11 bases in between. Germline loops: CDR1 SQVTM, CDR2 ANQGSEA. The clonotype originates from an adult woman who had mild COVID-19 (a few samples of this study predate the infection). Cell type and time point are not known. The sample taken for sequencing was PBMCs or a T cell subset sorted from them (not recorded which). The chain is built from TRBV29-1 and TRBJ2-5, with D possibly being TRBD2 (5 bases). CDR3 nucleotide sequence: TGCAGCGTTGGTCGACGAGGGCAAGAGACCCAGTACTTC. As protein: CSVGRRGQETQYF.